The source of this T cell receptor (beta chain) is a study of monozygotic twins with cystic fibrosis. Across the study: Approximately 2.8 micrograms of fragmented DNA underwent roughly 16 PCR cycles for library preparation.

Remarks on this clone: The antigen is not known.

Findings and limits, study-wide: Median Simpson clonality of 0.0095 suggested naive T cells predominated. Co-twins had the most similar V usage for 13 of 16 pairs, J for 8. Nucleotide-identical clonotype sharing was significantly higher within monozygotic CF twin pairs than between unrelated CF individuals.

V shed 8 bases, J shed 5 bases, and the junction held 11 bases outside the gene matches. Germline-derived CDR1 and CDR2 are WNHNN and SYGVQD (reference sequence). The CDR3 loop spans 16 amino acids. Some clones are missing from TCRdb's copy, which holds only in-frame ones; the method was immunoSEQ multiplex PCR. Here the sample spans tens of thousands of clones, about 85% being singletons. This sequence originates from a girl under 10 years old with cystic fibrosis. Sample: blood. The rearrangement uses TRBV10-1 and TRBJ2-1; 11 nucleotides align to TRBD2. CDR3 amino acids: CASSRSPSGRNNEQFF. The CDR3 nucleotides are TGCGCCAGCTCTCGATCTCCTAGCGGGAGGAACAATGAGCAGTTCTTC.